This T cell receptor (beta chain) was sequenced during a study of cytomegalovirus exposure and HLA in healthy donors. Whole-study context: Caucasian-associated ancestry cluster membership applied to around 80% of nearly 400 genotyped donors.

The PCR made use of 60 Vbeta and 13 Jbeta primers. Repertoires were generated with immunoSEQ multiplex PCR, while TCRdb's copy carries only in-frame clones and drops some. The sample holds 100,000 to 120,000 clones, more than 9.5% seen once. Only a few counts were recorded for this clone. The antigen remains unidentified. The sample has other DNA sequences that encode this CDR3 too. Study outcomes and limitations: Near-uniform donor sequencing depth was presumed by presence/absence analyses.

Sequencing was carried out using PBMCs. This TCR derives from a man aged 40-55 years in good health and CMV-seropositive.

Here the CDR3 reads CASSLGDREDTGELFF. CDR3 nucleotides: TGCGCCAGCAGCTTGGGGGACAGGGAAGACACCGGGGAGCTGTTTTTT. The chain has TRBV5-1 and TRBJ2-2, with 9 nucleotides matching TRBD1. With V trimmed by 0 bases and J by 3 bases, 3 bases remained unmatched. CDR1 is SGHRS, CDR2 YFSETQ, per germline. This CDR3 contains 16 residues.